These 28 T cell receptor beta chains were sequenced from one sample in a study of blood T cell repertoires in COVID-19. The repertoire was sequenced with immunoSEQ multiplex PCR; TCRdb's copy has only in-frame clones and lacks some. Of 150,000 to 200,000 clones listed, roughly 79% are singletons. Sequencing was carried out using peripheral blood. These receptors were taken from a man in his sixties with active or convalescent COVID-19.

This chain links TRBV7-2 with TRBJ2-7; 11 positions match TRBD1. The germline V gene encodes CDR1 SGHTA and CDR2 FQGNSA. The CDR3 is 15 amino acids. V lost 5 bases, J lost 6 bases, and 9 bases stayed unmatched. The CDR3: CASSRSRTGGSEQYF. The DNA for the CDR3 is TGTGCCAGCAGCCGCTCCCGGACAGGGGGCAGCGAGCAGTACTTC.

CDR3 in DNA: TGTGCCAGCAGCCACCTAGCGCAGTATTTT. This encodes CASSHLAQYF. This rearrangement joins TRBV3-1 (or the pseudogene TRBV3-2) to TRBJ2-3; D is undetermined. The V gene's germline CDR1 is LGHDT and CDR2 YNNKEL (reference sequence). The CDR3 totals 10 residues. The V and J ends lost 3 bases and 10 bases respectively, with 5 bases between them.

The chain is built from TRBV1 and TRBJ1-2; TRBD1, the table's D call, was not compared with the DNA. TRBV1 is shown as a pseudogene. The CDR3 is 16 residues long. The CDR3 here is CTSSQVGQDESYGYTF. In nucleotides, the CDR3 is TGCACCAGCAGCCAAGTTGGACAGGACGAAAGCTATGGCTACACCTTC.

The J gene is TRBJ2-1, the V gene TRBV29-1; 7 positions match TRBD1. CDR3 length: 15 amino acids. Germline CDR1 is SQVTM and CDR2 is ANQGSEA. V trimming: 7 bases; J trimming: 0 bases; junction bases outside the gene matches: 9. CDR3 sequence reads: CSGTGELSSYNEQFF. CDR3 nucleotide sequence: TGCAGCGGTACAGGGGAACTCAGCTCCTACAATGAGCAGTTCTTC.

Note on this clone: The final CDR3 position lacks the conserved phenylalanine or tryptophan, pointing to a likely read error. It is unclear where the CDR3 begins or ends on the DNA, so no DNA is shown, and the CDR3 is as TCRdb lists it. The gene calls are TRBV11-2 and TRBJ2-3; the D call in the table, TRBD1, was not verified against the DNA. The CDR3 comprises 11 residues, both ends counted. Looked up from germline, CDR1 is SGHAT and CDR2 is FQNNGV. The CDR3 spells CASSHGETEVV.

CDR3 region: CSVGGPADTQYF. The CDR3 nucleotides read TGCAGCGTCGGGGGACCGGCAGATACGCAGTATTTT. The chain has TRBV29-1 and TRBJ2-3, with TRBD2 as a possible D gene (6 bases). With 6 bases removed from V and 4 bases from J, the gap between germline ends came to 11 bases. Germline lookup yields CDR1 SQVTM and CDR2 ANQGSEA. The CDR3 is 12 amino acids.

CDR3 coding DNA: TGTGCCAGCTCACCAGAGTACACCGGGGAGCTGTTTTTT. Translating it yields CASSPEYTGELFF. The chain links TRBV18 to TRBJ2-2; no clear D gene. V shed 2 bases and J shed 3 bases, with 4 bases lying between them. Germline CDR1 KGHSH, CDR2 LQKENI. The CDR3 totals 13 residues. Combining the CDR3 with reference TRBV18 and TRBJ2-2 gives the whole variable domain NAGVMQNPRHLVRRRGQEARLRCSPMKGHSHVYWYRQLPEEGLKFMVYLQKENIIDESGMPKERFSAEFPKEGPSILRIQQVVRGDSAAYFCASSPEYTGELFFGEGSRLTVL.

CDR3 in amino acids: CASSQDRGGGRGYTF. The CDR3 DNA reads as TGTGCCAGCAGCCAAGATCGCGGCGGGGGGAGAGGCTACACCTTC. The chain combines TRBV3-1 (or the pseudogene TRBV3-2) with TRBJ1-2, with D perhaps matching TRBD1 (5 bases). Trimming left V 0 bases short and J 8 bases short, with 16 bases between. The CDR3 totals 15 residues. Looked up from germline, CDR1 is LGHDT and CDR2 is YNNKEL (reference sequence).

This sequence joins TRBV10-1 and TRBJ2-3; possible D gene TRBD1, 5 bases. The CDR3 is made up of 13 amino acids. CDR1 is WNHNN, CDR2 SYGVQD, per germline (reference sequence). V was pared by 5 bases and J by 1 base, with 7 bases between. The CDR3 DNA is TGCGCCAGCAGTCCCAGGGGCACAGATACGCAGTATTTT. Amino acids: CASSPRGTDTQYF.

This clone was counted once. The chain combines TRBV4-3 with TRBJ2-1; 11 positions agree with TRBD2. Germline CDR1 reads LGHNA; CDR2 reads YSLEER. The J segment lost 8 bases and the V segment lost 1 base, leaving 7 bases of the junction unmatched. The CDR3 is made up of 16 amino acids. The CDR3 spells CASSQVGASGRYEQFF. In DNA form, the CDR3 reads TGCGCCAGCAGCCAAGTCGGGGCTAGCGGGAGGTATGAGCAGTTCTTC.

The chain combines TRBV7-9 with TRBJ1-1; D might be TRBD1 (5 bases). The germline V and J ends were trimmed by 5 bases and 7 bases, with 11 bases remaining between them. This CDR3 has 12 amino acids. Germline CDR1 is SEHNR and CDR2 is FQNEAQ (reference sequence). This CDR3 reads CASSDRQIEAFF. The CDR3 region has the DNA TGTGCCAGCAGCGACCGACAGATTGAAGCTTTCTTT.

This chain links TRBV3-1 (or the pseudogene TRBV3-2) with TRBJ2-1; the match to TRBD2 covers 7 bases. This CDR3 spans 20 amino acids. With 4 bases clipped from V and 0 bases from J, the junction kept 18 bases outside the gene matches. Germline CDR1 is LGHDT and CDR2 is YNNKEL (reference sequence). CDR3 sequence: CASSPATRLPGGSSYNEQFF. In DNA, the CDR3 is TGTGCCAGCAGCCCCGCGACGCGTCTCCCGGGCGGGAGCTCCTACAATGAGCAGTTCTTC.

The chain combines TRBV3-1 (or the pseudogene TRBV3-2) with TRBJ2-7, with D possibly being TRBD2 (6 bases). Trimming removed 3 bases from V and 5 bases from J, with 14 bases in between. Looked up from germline, CDR1 is LGHDT and CDR2 is YNNKEL (reference sequence). This CDR3 comprises 14 residues. The CDR3 coding sequence is TGTGCCAGCAGCCAGCGGAGGGGTTTCAACGAGCAGTACTTC. It yields the protein CASSQRRGFNEQYF.

The genes are TRBV10-3 and TRBJ2-4, with D maybe TRBD2 (6 bases). Trimming cost V 1 base and J 8 bases, with 9 bases left between them. CDR3 length: 13 residues. CDR1 and CDR2 (germline): ENHRY, SYGVKD. This CDR3 reads CAISEFRRDIQYF. The CDR3 bases are TGTGCCATCAGTGAGTTTAGGAGGGACATTCAGTACTTC.

V usage is TRBV27 and J usage is TRBJ2-3; 9 bases agree with TRBD2. V was pared by 3 bases and J by 7 bases, with 20 bases of the junction left unmatched. The CDR3 is 19 residues long. The germline CDR1 and CDR2 sequences are MNHEY and SMNVEV (reference sequence). The CDR3 nucleotides are TGTGCCAGCAGTTTGAGTAGGGGAACCGGGACTAGCCCTACAAATACGCAGTATTTT. The encoded protein is CASSLSRGTGTSPTNTQYF.

The chain is built from TRBV27 and TRBJ1-1, with D possibly being TRBD1 (6 bases). Between the trimmed V and J ends, which lost 0 bases and 1 base, there was a span of 15 bases. Germline CDR1 is MNHEY and CDR2 is SMNVEV (reference sequence). This CDR3 is 17 amino acids long. CDR3 DNA sequence: TGTGCCAGCAGTTTATCGATCTTACAGGGCTGGAACACTGAAGCTTTCTTT. It encodes CASSLSILQGWNTEAFF.

This clone was observed once. The chain combines TRBV5-8 with TRBJ1-1, with D uncertain. CDR1 is SGHTS and CDR2 is YDEGEE in the germline V gene. Trimming left V 2 bases short and J 9 bases short, with 14 bases between. There are 13 residues in the CDR3. The CDR3 is CASSFASTRKAFF. CDR3 nucleotides: TGTGCCAGCAGCTTTGCTTCGACTCGTAAAGCTTTCTTT.

The chain recombines TRBV7-2 with TRBJ2-7; 7 bases are a match to TRBD2. This CDR3 is built from 15 residues. V shed 0 bases, J shed 2 bases, and the junction held 4 bases outside the gene matches. Germline V gives CDR1 SGHTA, CDR2 FQGNSA. CDR3 nucleotides: TGTGCCAGCAGCTTAGCGCCAAGCGGGGCCTACGAGCAGTACTTC. This translates into CASSLAPSGAYEQYF.

This chain joins TRBV18 and TRBJ1-3, with 7 positions matching TRBD1. CDR3 length equals 18 residues. The germline V gene has CDR1 KGHSH and CDR2 LQKENI. Trimming took 5 bases from V and 0 from J; bases not matched to a gene: 13. This CDR3 is CASSYNRQGLSSGNTIYF. CDR3 DNA sequence: TGTGCCAGCTCATATAACAGACAGGGCTTGAGCTCTGGAAACACCATATATTTT.

The rearrangement joins TRBV6-2 or TRBV6-3 to TRBJ1-1, with D hard to call. V gave up 5 bases and J gave up 0 bases, with 4 bases separating them. This CDR3 is built from 12 residues. Germline CDR1 MNHEY, CDR2 SVGEGT. The CDR3 loop is CASSQLNTEAFF. The DNA for the CDR3 is TGTGCCAGCAGTCAATTGAACACTGAAGCTTTCTTT.

This chain joins TRBV14 and TRBJ2-7; TRBD2 might be the D (6 bases). Deletions cut 4 bases from V and 2 bases from J, with 12 bases between. The CDR3 is 14 amino acids. CDR1 and CDR2 from the germline V gene are SGHDN and FVKESK. This CDR3 reads CASSPGLIPYEQYF. Here the CDR3 DNA reads TGTGCCAGCAGCCCGGGACTGATACCCTACGAGCAGTACTTC.

This chain uses TRBV6-4 with TRBJ2-1; a possible D gene is TRBD1 (5 bases). The V end lost 3 bases, the J end lost 0 bases, and 9 bases lay between the germline ends. This CDR3 is built from 15 residues. Germline lookup yields CDR1 MRHNA and CDR2 SNTAGT. The CDR3 DNA reads as TGTGCCAGCAGTGATCAAGACAGCTCCTACAATGAGCAGTTCTTC. Amino acids: CASSDQDSSYNEQFF.

The chain uses TRBV9 and TRBJ2-1, with TRBD1 matching 8 bases. Germline-derived CDR1 and CDR2 are SGDLS and YYNGEE. V lost 3 bases and J lost 6; bases outside the gene matches: 11. The CDR3 covers 16 residues. The CDR3 is CASSARGQGAGNEQFF. CDR3 coding DNA: TGTGCCAGCAGCGCGAGGGGGCAGGGGGCAGGCAATGAGCAGTTCTTC.

This clone was seen only a few times. This chain links TRBV6-6 with TRBJ2-3; TRBD2 matches 10 bases. Trimming removed 8 bases from V and 3 bases from J; junction bases left unmatched: 8. Germline CDR1 is MNHNY and CDR2 is SVGAGI (reference sequence). This CDR3 is built from 15 residues. Written as DNA, the CDR3 is TGTGCCAGCGGGACTAGCGAGGGGGGGACAGATACGCAGTATTTT. This codes for CASGTSEGGTDTQYF.

The chain recombines TRBV28 with TRBJ2-3; no clear D. Trimming removed 3 bases at V and 4 bases at J, with 14 bases between. The V gene's germline CDR1 is MDHEN and CDR2 SYDVKM. The CDR3 is made up of 15 amino acids. CDR3 protein: CASSFVGRGADTQYF. In DNA form, the CDR3 reads TGTGCCAGCAGTTTCGTGGGTCGAGGCGCAGATACGCAGTATTTT. Using reference TRBV28 and TRBJ2-3 for the parts outside the CDR3, the full variable domain is DVKVTQSSRYLVKRTGEKVFLECVQDMDHENMFWYRQDPGLGLRLIYFSYDVKMKEKGDIPEGYSVSREKKERFSLILESASTNQTSMYLCASSFVGRGADTQYFGPGTRLTVL.

This sequence joins TRBV30 and TRBJ2-1; 11 bases fit TRBD2. V gave up 1 base and J gave up 0 bases; unmatched junction bases: 8. The CDR3 loop spans 18 amino acids. Germline V lookup: CDR1 GTSNPN, CDR2 SVGIG (reference sequence). The CDR3 here is CAWSGLAGGPSSYNEQFF. As DNA, the CDR3 is TGTGCCTGGAGTGGATTAGCGGGAGGGCCCTCCTCCTACAATGAGCAGTTCTTC. Based on the CDR3 plus reference TRBV30 and TRBJ2-1, the full variable domain is SQTIHQWPATLVQPVGSPLSLECTVEGTSNPNLYWYRQAAGRGLQLLFYSVGIGQISSEVPQNLSASRPQDRQFILSSKKLLLSDSGFYLCAWSGLAGGPSSYNEQFFGPGTRLTVL.

The chain uses TRBV5-1 and TRBJ2-2; 9 nucleotides align to TRBD2. The CDR3 has 14 residues. The V and J ends lost 4 bases and 9 bases, in that order; junction bases with no gene match: 7. Germline V CDR1 and CDR2: SGHRS, YFSETQ. The CDR3 here is CASSPGLAFRELFF. The CDR3 coding sequence is TGCGCCAGCAGCCCGGGACTAGCCTTTCGGGAGCTGTTTTTT.

The chain joins TRBV5-6 to TRBJ1-4, with a weak D call TRBD1 (6 bases). This CDR3 contains 15 residues. Trimming took 0 bases from V and 7 from J, leaving 13 bases between them. Germline-derived CDR1 and CDR2 are SGHDT and YYEEEE. The CDR3 sequence is CASSLVGQVGEKLFF. Here the CDR3 DNA reads TGTGCCAGCAGCTTGGTGGGACAAGTCGGTGAAAAACTGTTTTTT.